This entry features one T cell receptor beta chain sequence. The read finishes 3 residues shy of the CDR3 end, and the germline J gene is used to complete it. V was clipped by 9 bases and J by 6 bases; unmatched bases: 10. The CDR3 loop spans 14 amino acids. In germline, CDR1 is MNHEY, CDR2 SVGEGT. The sample comes from a study of Tregs in tolerant kidney transplant recipients. The nonmyeloablative bone marrow transplants came from related graft donors, with transient mixed chimerism. Method: immunoSEQ multiplex PCR; TCRdb's copy keeps in-frame clones and lacks some. Its table lists some 25,000 clones.

This clonotype was sampled from a human patient who received a combined kidney and bone marrow transplant. Some T cells may originate from the graft donor. The rearrangement uses TRBV6-2 or TRBV6-3 and TRBJ2-7, with TRBD1 matching 11 bases. This specimen consisted of CD4+ T cells from blood (PBMCs), obtained 6 months after the transplant. CDR3 amino acids: CASRTGGARREQYF. CDR3 DNA (partial): TGTGCCAGTCGGACAGGGGGCGCAAGACGCGAG.